This TCR beta chain was recovered during a study of blood T cells in healthy people across ages. Note on this clonotype: Antigen unknown. A much larger clone lies a single base off, so this may be a read error.

Study-level results: Diversity figures based on one million T cells were deemed too low. Possibly confounding the expanded clonotype changes was the fact that donor CMV status was unknown.

Through a sample-barcoded 5' primer and a J-beta primer mix, a second PCR was run for roughly 6 to 12 cycles. Researchers report that a template-switch adaptor with 12 random nucleotides tagged each cDNA molecule. From the 5' RACE reads, TCRdb called clonotypes with MiXCR, one entry per CDR3 protein. In the table there are around 1.5 million distinct CDR3 sequences, roughly 30% of which are singletons. This CDR3 spans 11 amino acids. The chain uses TRBV12-3 or TRBV12-4 and TRBJ2-4; D unresolved. Matching the DNA end better, TRBJ2-7 makes the J call doubtful. The clonotype originates from a young woman in good health. The sequenced sample was blood. CDR3 region: CASSLMSEQYF. CDR3 nucleotides: TGTGCCAGCAGTTTAATGAGCGAGCAGTACTTC.